The present T cell receptor beta chain was sequenced within a study of blood T cell repertoires in COVID-19. Background on the study: Sites across the United States, Italy and Spain contributed samples from acute and convalescent COVID-19.

This study enrolled people aged 18 to 89 from around 26 US geographic areas. Two negative PCRs, clearance, or symptom resolution had been documented for recovered Cohort 3 donors. Methods used by the authors: Estimation of nucleated cell counts relied on the amplification of reference gene primers. The assay was immunoSEQ multiplex PCR, and TCRdb's table has in-frame clones only and misses some. That table supplies the V and J calls and clone size; D and trimming were determined from the DNA. The top ten hold more than 1.5% of the sample, which has 250,000 or so clones, more than 75% seen once. A single count supports this clone. The CDR3 covers 14 residues. The germline V gene encodes CDR1 LGHNA and CDR2 YSLEER. With 1 base removed from V and 3 bases from J, the gap between germline ends came to 8 bases.

Material: PBMCs or T cells enriched from blood (not recorded which). This rearrangement joins TRBV4-3 to TRBJ2-3; D might be TRBD1 (6 bases). The source is a middle-aged man who had recovered from COVID-19. CDR3: CASSQGGQTDTQYF. The CDR3 DNA is TGCGCCAGCAGCCAAGGCGGACAGACAGATACGCAGTATTTT.